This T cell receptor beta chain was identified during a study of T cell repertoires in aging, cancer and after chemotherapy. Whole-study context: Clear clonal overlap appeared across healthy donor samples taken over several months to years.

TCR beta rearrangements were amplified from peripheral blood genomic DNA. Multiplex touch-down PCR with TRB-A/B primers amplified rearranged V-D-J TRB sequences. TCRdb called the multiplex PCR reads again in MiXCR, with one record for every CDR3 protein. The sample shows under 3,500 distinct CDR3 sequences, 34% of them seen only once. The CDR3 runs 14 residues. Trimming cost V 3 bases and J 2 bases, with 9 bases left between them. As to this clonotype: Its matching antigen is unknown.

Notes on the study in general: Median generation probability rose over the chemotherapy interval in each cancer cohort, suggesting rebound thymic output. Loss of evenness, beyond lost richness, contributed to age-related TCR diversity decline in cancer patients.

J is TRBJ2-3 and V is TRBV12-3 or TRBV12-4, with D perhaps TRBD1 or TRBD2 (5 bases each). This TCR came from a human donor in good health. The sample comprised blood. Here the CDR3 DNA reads TGTGCCAGCAGTTTCGAGGGGCCCACAGATACGCAGTATTTT. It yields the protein CASSFEGPTDTQYF.